A selection of T cell receptor beta chains follows, all from one sample in a study of T-cell reconstitution after alpha-beta-depleted transplantation in children. TCRdb recomputed calls from the PCR reads with MiXCR, one row per CDR3 protein. The sample includes about 300,000 distinct CDR3 sequences, 10% of them seen just once. The sample was PBMCs, taken before TCRalphabeta/CD19-depleted stem cell transplant. These receptors came from a boy in the first two years of life with acute myeloid leukemia, due to receive a stem cell transplant. Each CDR3 is given with its conserved first and last residue. The D gene is left open where the match is weak. Where a row states a size, it is once, few, many or the class of an expanded clone; other rows omit it.

v_call,j_call,clone_size,d_call,cdr3_aa,cdr3_nt
TRBV5-1,TRBJ2-5,many,TRBD1,CASGQGQETQYF,TGCGCCAGCGGACAGGGACAAGAGACCCAGTACTTC
TRBV7-8,TRBJ2-5,-,TRBD2,CASSPWTSRETQYF,TGTGCCAGCAGCCCTTGGACTAGCCGGGAGACCCAGTACTTC
TRBV9,TRBJ2-5,-,TRBD2,CASSPSGRAWETQYF,TGTGCCAGCAGCCCTAGCGGGAGGGCCTGGGAGACCCAGTACTTC
TRBV11-3,TRBJ2-7,many,-,CASSTPGRYEQYF,TGTGCCAGCAGCACTCCAGGGAGGTACGAGCAGTACTTC
TRBV7-2,TRBJ2-7,-,-,CASSFSAGPSYEQYF,TGTGCCAGCAGCTTTTCCGCGGGTCCCTCCTACGAGCAGTACTTC
TRBV14,TRBJ2-7,few,-,CASSQSSPYEQYF,TGTGCCAGCAGCCAGTCATCACCCTACGAGCAGTACTTC
TRBV11-2,TRBJ1-5,few,TRBD1,CASSLDQWDSLNQPQHF,TGTGCCAGCAGCTTAGACCAATGGGACAGCCTCAATCAGCCCCAGCATTTT
TRBV5-1,TRBJ1-3,many,-,CASSPDTSSGNTIYF,TGCGCCAGCAGCCCAGACACAAGCTCTGGAAACACCATATATTTT
TRBV29-1,TRBJ2-5,many,TRBD2,CSVETSGSGETQYF,TGCAGCGTCGAGACTAGCGGGAGTGGAGAGACCCAGTACTTC
TRBV19,TRBJ2-4,-,-,CASSRRGDTQYF,TGTGCCAGTAGTCGGAGGGGGGACACACAGTACTTC
TRBV12-3/TRBV12-4,TRBJ2-3,-,-,CASSLSGGLLSTDTQYF,TGTGCCAGCAGCCTTTCAGGTGGGCTGTTAAGCACAGATACGCAGTATTTT
TRBV12-3/TRBV12-4,TRBJ1-1,many,-,CASKEGVTEAFF,TGTGCCAGCAAGGAAGGGGTCACTGAAGCTTTCTTT
TRBV2,TRBJ2-1,-,-,CASSVREQFF,TGTGCCAGCAGTGTTCGTGAGCAGTTCTTC
TRBV10-3,TRBJ1-1,few,TRBD1,CAISQGGMNTEAFF,TGTGCCATCAGTCAGGGGGGAATGAACACTGAAGCTTTCTTT
TRBV28,TRBJ2-3,many,TRBD1,CASRTPGTGLTDTQYF,TGTGCCAGCAGAACTCCCGGGACAGGCCTCACAGATACGCAGTATTTT
TRBV20-1,TRBJ2-7,-,-,CSAPDVSSYEQYF,TGCAGTGCCCCCGACGTTAGCTCCTACGAGCAGTACTTC
TRBV27,TRBJ1-5,many,-,CASRQSNQPQHF,TGTGCCAGCAGGCAGTCCAATCAGCCCCAGCATTTT
TRBV9,TRBJ2-7,many,TRBD2,CASSPRGGGYEQYF,TGTGCCAGCAGCCCTCGGGGGGGCGGGTACGAGCAGTACTTC
TRBV5-5,TRBJ1-5,many,-,CASSSFLDSNQPQHF,TGTGCCAGCAGCTCGTTCCTCGACAGTAATCAGCCCCAGCATTTT